One T cell receptor beta chain is described in this entry. The clone's antigen remains unknown. One base away there is no much larger clone; base qualities are not given. TCR CDR3 regions were amplified from genomic DNA by multiplex PCR using the deep immunoSEQ assay. For each cell subset, the extracted genomic DNA was distributed evenly across all wells of several immunoSEQ 96-well plates, and each plate served as one replicate. Each replicate PCR for sorted subsets received 150 to 250 ng genomic DNA, equal to roughly 30,000 T cell genomes. The purified libraries were quantified using a Qubit 3.0 fluorometer, sized with a Bioanalyzer 2100, and then quantified again using the KAPA Library Quantification kit. Each immunoSEQ 96-well plate was sequenced on its own single-read 150-cycle Illumina NextSeq 550 flow cell. Processing in the source paper ran as follows. Because the immunoSEQ output included only junctional sequences and no quality scores, the filtering could not be the same as the filtering used for full-length reads. Sequences were annotated with PyIR, a Python wrapper for IgBLAST v1.9, using IMGT germline references to assign V/J genes and CDR3. Reads with weak V/J assignments (E-value above 1e-6), missing CDR3, stop codons, out-of-frame junctions, or ambiguous translated residues were removed. V3J clonotypes were defined as sequences sharing the same inferred V gene, J gene, and CDR3 amino acid sequence. Percentage overlap between repertoires was calculated by dividing the number of shared unique clonotypes by the size of the smaller repertoire. Three approaches were used to assess repertoire richness: RTK rarefaction, the Chao1 estimator, and Recon v2.1 estimates of unobserved clonotypes. OLGA was used to compute generation probabilities for all TCRbeta clonotypes that the gDNA method yielded from a few donors. TCRdb mirrors the immuneACCESS table, restricted to in-frame sequences. Some clones are absent from its copies; in checked studies, under half trace to an unresolved V gene, and the reason for the others is unknown. Clone size and V and J calls were adopted from that table, with D and trimming inferred from the DNA. For this sample there are about 820,000 clones; 80% to 95% appear just once. Nearly 25% of the sample comes from the top ten.

This entry comes from a study of shared clonotypes between healthy human individuals (dated by TCRdb to about 2020). As for the study more broadly: A couple of women and a few men aged 18 to 49 years were included in the cohort. Per donor, three plates each were used for CD4 naive and CD4 memory, two for CD8 naive, and one for CD8 memory. To estimate repertoire size and how much clonotypes are shared between individuals, the study performed deep sequencing of blood TCR repertoires from roughly five healthy adults. Libraries were prepared and TCR repertoires were sequenced by different laboratories using diverse techniques, in order to increase sequencing depth and limit assay-specific biases. Leukapheresis yielded between about 0.8 and 9.5 billion PBMCs per donor. The study at large found these results: Pairwise subsampling indicated that sequencing depth was expected to affect the degree of clonotype sharing among donors. Because the study included only a small number of donors, the genetic and exposure-history diversity represented was limited. Sampling was restricted to blood, and TCR repertoires in tissues likely differ from the TCR repertoires found in blood. Incomplete sequencing was indicated by rarefaction of sorted-subset datasets, despite the large sequencing depth. Estimated clonotype richness was generally larger for naive than for memory subsets. Higher generation probabilities were observed for clonotypes shared by all four sorted-subset donors than for non-shared clonotypes. Across four donors, around 5% of naive CD4, 3% to 3.5% of naive CD8, 2.3% of memory CD4, and around 0.4% of memory CD8 clonotypes were shared.

For CDR1 and CDR2, the germline V gene lists MDHEN and SYDVKM. V gives up 2 bases and J gives up 2 bases, and the segment between their germline ends measures 4 bases. Taken from cysteine to phenylalanine, the CDR3 has 13 residues. The read is trimmed to its CDR3 DNA, 39 bases read in frame from base 1. CD8 naive samples were CD45RO-negative cells positively selected for CCR7, giving a CD45RA+CCR7+ population that excluded TemRA cells. The donors were healthy, HIV-negative adults who had no recently reported acute infections or vaccinations. Every donor was a Caucasian adult residing in Nashville, Tennessee, USA. Blood was obtained by leukapheresis, after which PBMCs were separated by Ficoll-Histopaque density gradient centrifugation and cryopreserved in liquid nitrogen vapor phase. Analytical flow cytometry was used to check the purity and quantity of every magnetically sorted T cell population. Genomic DNA was isolated from every sorted fraction and measured by UV absorbance on a Nanodrop 2000c.

The sequence links TRBV28 to TRBJ1-5; there is no confident call for the D gene. Source material: naive CD8+ T cells sorted from blood. Sample cell subset or site, as interpreted from the label and publication: CD45RA+CCR7+. The receptor comes from a man aged 25 to 40 in good health. The encoded CDR3 is CASSLLGNQPQHF. The bases are TGTGCCAGCAGTTTACTCGGCAATCAGCCCCAGCATTTT.